A selection of T cell receptor beta chains follows, all from one sample in a study of blood T cells in healthy people across ages. TCRdb passed the 5' RACE reads through MiXCR, listing each CDR3 protein once. The sample consists of over a million distinct CDR3 sequences, around 59% of them appearing once. The source material was blood. These receptors all stem from a man between 18 and 35 years old in good health. The CDR3 runs from the conserved cysteine through the conserved F or W. A D gene is named only where the DNA matches it firmly. Not every row has a clone size; where given, it reads once, few, many or a size class.

D gene	clone size	V gene	J gene	CDR3 DNA	CDR3 protein
-	-	TRBV12-3/TRBV12-4	TRBJ1-1	TGTGCCAGCAATCTGGGGAACACTGAAGCTTTCTTT	CASNLGNTEAFF
-	-	TRBV4-3	TRBJ2-7	TGCGCCAGCAGCCAAGGCCGAGGGGGGAACGAGCAGTACTTC	CASSQGRGGNEQYF
-	few	TRBV6-2/TRBV6-3	TRBJ1-5	TGTGCCAGCAGTTACGGAGGACAGTTTTTACAGCCCCAGCATTTT	CASSYGGQFLQPQHF
-	few	TRBV11-2	TRBJ2-4	TGTGCCAGCAGCTCCCAGGGGGGTGTAGCCAAAAACATTCAGTACTTC	CASSSQGGVAKNIQYF
-	-	TRBV15	TRBJ1-1	TGTGCCACCAGCAGAGATCCGGCGAACACTGAAGCTTTCTTT	CATSRDPANTEAFF
-	-	TRBV20-1	TRBJ1-2	TGCAGTGCTGTCCCTCCGGGACTCGGTAAAGCTAGATATGGCTACACCTTC	CSAVPPGLGKARYGYTF
-	few	TRBV29-1	TRBJ1-2	TGCAGCGTTGAAGATCAAAGGGGGGGGACTACATACTATGGCTACACCTTC	CSVEDQRGGTTYYGYTF
-	few	TRBV12-3/TRBV12-4	TRBJ2-4	TGTGCCAGCAGTGCAGACCCGAGCGGCCACATTCAGTACTTC	CASSADPSGHIQYF
TRBD2	-	TRBV12-5	TRBJ2-3	TGTGCTAGTGGTTTGGTTTTGACTAACGGGAGGACAGATACGCAGTATTTT	CASGLVLTNGRTDTQYF
-	once	TRBV11-2	TRBJ2-5	TGTGCCAGCAGCTCCCCTCCGGGACGGACGTACCAAGAGACCCAGTACTTC	CASSSPPGRTYQETQYF
-	-	TRBV29-1	TRBJ2-7	TGCAGCGTAGGACGGCACTTGGACTACGAGCAGTACTTC	CSVGRHLDYEQYF
-	-	TRBV4-2	TRBJ2-7	TGTGCCAGCGGCCAAGATCTAGGGACGGTCTCCTACGAGCAGTACTTC	CASGQDLGTVSYEQYF
-	-	TRBV7-2	TRBJ2-1	TGTGCCAGCAGCTTAGGGGGTATTAACAATGAGCAGTTCTTC	CASSLGGINNEQFF
-	few	TRBV2	TRBJ1-6	TGTGCCAGCAAGGCGGGGGATAATTCACCCCTCCACTTT	CASKAGDNSPLHF
TRBD2	-	TRBV29-1	TRBJ2-1	TGCAGCGTGACACCGGGACTAGCGGGAATGAATGAGCAGTTCTTC	CSVTPGLAGMNEQFF
-	-	TRBV29-1	TRBJ2-2	TGCAGCGTTACCGGGACTGGGAACACCGGGGAGCTGTTTTTT	CSVTGTGNTGELFF
TRBD2	-	TRBV18	TRBJ2-5	TGTGCCAGCCATACCAGAGAGGGAGGGCGCAGAGAGACCCAGTACTTC	CASHTREGGRRETQYF
TRBD1	-	TRBV28	TRBJ2-5	TGTGCCAGCCCCCCTGCGGGACAGGGTGGCCGTGAGCAGTACTTC	CASPPAGQGGREQYF
TRBD1	many	TRBV6-4	TRBJ1-6	TGTGCCAGCAGTGACTCGACAGGGGGCAATTCACCCCTCCACTTT	CASSDSTGGNSPLHF
TRBD2	-	TRBV3-1	TRBJ2-1	TGTGCCAGCAGCCAGGGGGGACTAGCGAACGATGAGCAGTTCTTC	CASSQGGLANDEQFF
TRBD1	-	TRBV6-5	TRBJ1-2	TGTGCCGGCAGTTACCTGGACAGGGACTATGGCTACACCTTC	CAGSYLDRDYGYTF
-	few	TRBV7-2	TRBJ2-7	TGTGCCAGCAGCACTCAGACGGGATCCTACGAGCAGTACTTC	CASSTQTGSYEQYF
TRBD1	-	TRBV4-2	TRBJ2-7	TGTGCCAGCAGCCCAACACACAGGGGGCCAACCTACGAGCAGTACTTC	CASSPTHRGPTYEQYF
TRBD2	few	TRBV5-1	TRBJ2-5	TGCGCCAGCAGCTGGGAGGGACGAGAGACCCAGTACTTC	CASSWEGRETQYF
TRBD1	-	TRBV20-1	TRBJ2-7	TGCAGTGCTAGTTTATTGGACAGGGAGACCTACGAGCAGTACTTC	CSASLLDRETYEQYF
-	-	TRBV21-1	TRBJ2-5	TGTGCCAGCAGCAAAGCGCATGGAGAGACCCAGTACTTC	CASSKAHGETQYF
-	-	TRBV3-1	TRBJ1-2	TGTGCCGGCAGCCAAGTTCTGGACAGAACCTATGGCTACACCTTC	CAGSQVLDRTYGYTF
-	-	TRBV20-1	TRBJ2-7	TGCAGTGCTAAAAATCGAGGACCTGGCTCCTACGAGCAGTACTTC	CSAKNRGPGSYEQYF
-	-	TRBV4-1	TRBJ2-7	TGCGCCAGCAGCCAAGATTTATGGGGTAGGGGGGGCAGGAGCTCCTACGAGCAGTACTTC	CASSQDLWGRGGRSSYEQYF
TRBD2	once	TRBV27	TRBJ2-7	TGTGCCAGCAGTTCCCCCAGGACTAGCGGGTACTCCTACGAGCAGTACTTC	CASSSPRTSGYSYEQYF
-	-	TRBV29-1	TRBJ1-2	TGCAGCGTTGAAGTAGGGGCTGGCTACACCTTC	CSVEVGAGYTF
TRBD1	once	TRBV7-9	TRBJ2-7	TGTGCCAGCAGCTTAGCAGACAGGGGGGAATACGAGCAGTACTTC	CASSLADRGEYEQYF
-	-	TRBV6-2/TRBV6-3	TRBJ2-3	TGTGCCAGCATGGACTTCCTCCGCACAGATACGCAGTATTTT	CASMDFLRTDTQYF
-	-	TRBV4-2	TRBJ2-5	TGTGCCAGCAGCCAACCTAATGAGCAGTACTTC	CASSQPNEQYF
-	few	TRBV4-2	TRBJ2-7	TGTGCCAGCAGCCAAGGAGGGAGGAACGAGCAGTACTTC	CASSQGGRNEQYF
TRBD2	-	TRBV7-2	TRBJ2-5	TGTGCCAGCCTAGCGGCCAAGGACAATGAGCAGTACTTC	CASLAAKDNEQYF
-	-	TRBV20-1	TRBJ2-1	TGCAGTGCTCATCGGGGGTTTCCCTACAATGAGCAGTTCTTC	CSAHRGFPYNEQFF
-	-	TRBV2	TRBJ2-6	TGTGCCAGCAGTGAGCTTGGGCTACAAGTCTCTGGGGCCAACGTCCTGACTTTC	CASSELGLQVSGANVLTF